The rows below give T cell receptor beta chains drawn from one sample of a study of blood T cells in healthy people across ages. TCRdb re-analysed the 5' RACE reads in MiXCR, keeping a single row per CDR3 protein. The sample lists roughly 2 million distinct CDR3 sequences; roughly 52% were seen once. Specimen: blood. These receptors came from a woman in her thirties or forties in good health. Both conserved end residues are part of each CDR3. The D gene is left open where the match is weak. Clone size is not always given. Where it is, it says once, few, many or a class for expanded clones.

NA,TRBJ1-6,NA,TRBV20-1,CSASDARLPSPLHF,TGCAGTGCTTCCGACGCGCGACTCCCTTCACCCCTCCACTTT
NA,TRBJ1-2,NA,TRBV2,CASSEGMGYTF,TGTGCCAGCAGTGAGGGGATGGGCTACACCTTC
NA,TRBJ2-7,NA,TRBV29-1,CSVRALLDKGNEQYF,TGCAGCGTTCGGGCCCTGCTGGACAAAGGAAACGAGCAGTACTTC
few,TRBJ2-1,TRBD2,TRBV9,CASSEEAGDSYNEQFF,TGTGCCAGCAGCGAGGAAGCGGGGGACTCCTACAATGAGCAGTTCTTC
once,TRBJ2-6,NA,TRBV4-1,CASSQEIGGLTGANVLTF,TGCGCCAGCAGCCAAGAGATTGGAGGTCTCACTGGGGCCAACGTCCTGACTTTC
NA,TRBJ2-3,NA,TRBV20-1,CSAGVVRGDTQYF,TGCAGTGCTGGGGTAGTGCGGGGAGATACGCAGTATTTT
NA,TRBJ2-3,NA,TRBV4-1,CASSPEWLARNTQYF,TGCGCCAGCAGCCCAGAGTGGCTAGCCCGTAATACGCAGTATTTT
few,TRBJ2-3,TRBD2,TRBV4-2,CASSQGGAGGTDTQYF,TGTGCCAGCAGCCAAGGGGGAGCGGGAGGCACAGATACGCAGTATTTT
few,TRBJ2-3,TRBD2,TRBV15,CATMERGLADTQYF,TGTGCCACCATGGAGCGGGGTCTCGCAGATACGCAGTATTTT
NA,TRBJ2-5,TRBD2,TRBV5-6,CASSYRGWGGETQYF,TGTGCCAGCAGCTATCGTGGCTGGGGGGGAGAGACCCAGTACTTC
NA,TRBJ2-1,TRBD2,TRBV5-1,CASSFQLAGGRNEQFF,TGCGCCAGCAGCTTTCAGCTAGCGGGGGGTCGCAATGAGCAGTTCTTC
few,TRBJ2-7,TRBD1,TRBV20-1,CSARDREEWEQYF,TGCAGTGCTAGGGACAGGGAGGAATGGGAGCAGTACTTC
NA,TRBJ2-4,TRBD2,TRBV20-1,CSARDLLAGPLAQNIQYF,TGCAGTGCTAGAGACTTACTAGCGGGGCCTCTAGCCCAAAACATTCAGTACTTC
few,TRBJ2-3,TRBD2,TRBV4-2,CASSQVGGLAGTDTQYF,TGTGCCAGCAGCCAAGTGGGAGGACTAGCGGGCACAGATACGCAGTATTTT
NA,TRBJ1-1,NA,TRBV29-1,CSVEMGLNTEAFF,TGCAGCGTTGAAATGGGGTTGAACACTGAAGCTTTCTTT
medium-sized,TRBJ2-5,NA,TRBV7-3,CASSLNAGAAQETQYF,TGTGCCAGCAGCTTAAATGCGGGGGCCGCCCAAGAGACCCAGTACTTC
NA,TRBJ2-1,TRBD2,TRBV3-1,CASSQAPGGTYEQFF,TGTGCCAGCAGCCAAGCCCCCGGGGGGACTTATGAGCAGTTCTTC
NA,TRBJ2-5,NA,TRBV6-4,CASSERWAPAQEAQYF,TGTGCCAGCAGTGAACGATGGGCCCCTGCGCAAGAGGCCCAGTACTTC